Listed below are T cell receptor beta chains from one sample, sequenced in a study of human thymus T cells. TCRdb's copy holds only in-frame clones and misses some; the assay was immunoSEQ multiplex PCR. The sample lists tens of thousands of clones, roughly 95% seen once, with around 0.03% in the top ten. Specimen: thymus tissue. The receptor set was obtained from a girl in the first two years of life with a congenital heart defect but otherwise immunologically healthy. The CDR3 runs from the conserved cysteine through the conserved F or W. A D gene is named only where the DNA matches it firmly. Clone size is not always given. Where it is, it says once, few, many or a class for expanded clones.

clone_size: NA; d_call: NA; j_call: TRBJ1-1; v_call: TRBV25-1; cdr3_aa: CASSELRKGDTEAFF; cdr3_nt: TGTGCCAGCAGTGAACTGAGGAAGGGGGACACTGAAGCTTTCTTT
clone_size: once; d_call: NA; j_call: TRBJ1-5; v_call: TRBV5-6; cdr3_aa: CASSSRDKEVPTDQPQHF; cdr3_nt: TGTGCCAGCAGCTCCCGGGACAAAGAGGTACCCACCGATCAGCCCCAGCATTTT
clone_size: NA; d_call: NA; j_call: TRBJ2-1; v_call: TRBV12-5; cdr3_aa: CASVRTRLGGNEQFF; cdr3_nt: TGTGCTAGTGTCCGAACTAGGCTTGGGGGCAATGAGCAGTTCTTC
clone_size: NA; d_call: NA; j_call: TRBJ1-3; v_call: TRBV28; cdr3_aa: CASIRYPGSSSGNTIYF; cdr3_nt: TGTGCCAGCATTAGGTACCCAGGGTCCAGCTCTGGAAACACCATATATTTT
clone_size: NA; d_call: TRBD2; j_call: TRBJ2-2; v_call: TRBV10-3; cdr3_aa: CAIRRPSGSPPAGELFF; cdr3_nt: TGTGCCATCAGGCGTCCTAGCGGGAGCCCCCCGGCCGGGGAGCTGTTTTTT
clone_size: NA; d_call: NA; j_call: TRBJ2-1; v_call: TRBV11-2; cdr3_aa: CASSPPYWNEQFF; cdr3_nt: TGTGCCAGCAGCCCACCATACTGGAATGAGCAGTTCTTC
clone_size: NA; d_call: NA; j_call: TRBJ1-2; v_call: TRBV19; cdr3_aa: CASRLPRQGRGNYGYTF; cdr3_nt: TGTGCCAGTAGGCTGCCACGGCAGGGGAGGGGTAACTATGGCTACACCTTC
clone_size: few; d_call: NA; j_call: TRBJ1-1; v_call: TRBV11-2; cdr3_aa: CASSLDPRRPNTEAFF; cdr3_nt: TGTGCCAGCAGCTTAGATCCCCGCAGACCGAACACTGAAGCTTTCTTT
clone_size: once; d_call: NA; j_call: TRBJ2-2; v_call: TRBV6-6; cdr3_aa: CASSFRATGELFF; cdr3_nt: TGTGCCAGCAGTTTCAGGGCGACCGGGGAGCTGTTTTTT
clone_size: NA; d_call: TRBD1; j_call: TRBJ2-3; v_call: TRBV27; cdr3_aa: CASSHRGGTDTQYF; cdr3_nt: TGTGCCAGCAGCCACAGGGGCGGCACAGATACGCAGTATTTT
clone_size: NA; d_call: NA; j_call: TRBJ1-5; v_call: TRBV6-6; cdr3_aa: CASSYSRHSNQPQHF; cdr3_nt: TGTGCCAGCAGTTACTCTAGACATAGCAATCAGCCCCAGCATTTT
clone_size: NA; d_call: NA; j_call: TRBJ1-2; v_call: TRBV6-5; cdr3_aa: CASTNTITGSGYTF; cdr3_nt: TGTGCCAGCACAAACACTATTACAGGGTCGGGCTACACCTTC
clone_size: NA; d_call: NA; j_call: TRBJ2-1; v_call: TRBV6-4; cdr3_aa: CASSDSPYNEQFF; cdr3_nt: TGTGCCAGCAGTGACTCCCCCTACAATGAGCAGTTCTTC
clone_size: NA; d_call: NA; j_call: TRBJ1-2; v_call: TRBV6-1; cdr3_aa: CASRVNREYYGYTF; cdr3_nt: TGTGCCAGCAGAGTTAACAGAGAATACTATGGCTACACCTTC
clone_size: once; d_call: TRBD2; j_call: TRBJ2-7; v_call: TRBV5-5; cdr3_aa: CASSFPTSGSLNSYEQYF; cdr3_nt: TGTGCCAGCAGCTTTCCGACTAGCGGGAGTCTCAACTCCTACGAGCAGTACTTC
clone_size: NA; d_call: NA; j_call: TRBJ2-1; v_call: TRBV12-5; cdr3_aa: CASGIPRWASEYNEQFF; cdr3_nt: TGTGCTAGTGGGATTCCCCGCTGGGCTAGCGAGTACAATGAGCAGTTCTTC
clone_size: NA; d_call: NA; j_call: TRBJ1-2; v_call: TRBV29-1; cdr3_aa: CSVAPTLWRGYTF; cdr3_nt: TGCAGCGTTGCACCAACGTTGTGGAGGGGCTACACCTTC
clone_size: NA; d_call: TRBD1; j_call: TRBJ1-1; v_call: TRBV25-1; cdr3_aa: CASSEYLGQGVTEAFF; cdr3_nt: TGTGCCAGCAGTGAATATCTTGGACAGGGGGTAACTGAAGCTTTCTTT
clone_size: once; d_call: TRBD2; j_call: TRBJ2-3; v_call: TRBV27; cdr3_aa: CASSRLLLPASGTSATDTQYF; cdr3_nt: TGTGCCAGCAGCCGCCTTTTGCTCCCGGCTAGTGGGACTAGCGCGACAGATACGCAGTATTTT
clone_size: NA; d_call: TRBD1; j_call: TRBJ1-1; v_call: TRBV7-2; cdr3_aa: CASSLKRDSFGAEAFF; cdr3_nt: TGTGCCAGCAGCTTAAAACGGGACAGCTTTGGGGCTGAAGCTTTCTTT
clone_size: NA; d_call: TRBD2; j_call: TRBJ2-7; v_call: TRBV11-2; cdr3_aa: CASSLGTGTSYYEQYF; cdr3_nt: TGTGCCAGCAGCCTCGGCACCGGGACTAGTTACTACGAGCAGTACTTC
clone_size: NA; d_call: TRBD1; j_call: TRBJ1-3; v_call: TRBV14; cdr3_aa: CASSQATGDVGNTIYF; cdr3_nt: TGTGCCAGCAGCCAAGCAACAGGGGATGTTGGAAACACCATATATTTT
clone_size: NA; d_call: NA; j_call: TRBJ1-1; v_call: TRBV14; cdr3_aa: CASSQKSVGGASNTEAFF; cdr3_nt: TGTGCCAGCAGCCAAAAATCGGTAGGGGGTGCTTCGAACACTGAAGCTTTCTTT
clone_size: few; d_call: TRBD1; j_call: TRBJ2-7; v_call: TRBV6-1; cdr3_aa: CASSDGTGVTYEQYF; cdr3_nt: TGTGCCAGCAGTGACGGGACAGGGGTCACCTACGAGCAGTACTTC
clone_size: NA; d_call: NA; j_call: TRBJ1-1; v_call: TRBV5-1; cdr3_aa: CASSLEGGTEAFF; cdr3_nt: TGCGCCAGCAGCTTGGAGGGGGGCACTGAAGCTTTCTTT
clone_size: NA; d_call: NA; j_call: TRBJ2-7; v_call: TRBV5-1; cdr3_aa: CASSPPGQRYEQYF; cdr3_nt: TGCGCCAGCAGCCCACCGGGACAACGCTACGAGCAGTACTTC
clone_size: once; d_call: NA; j_call: TRBJ1-1; v_call: TRBV10-3; cdr3_aa: CAISESSVLRGATEAFF; cdr3_nt: TGTGCCATCAGTGAGTCCAGCGTCTTACGGGGGGCCACTGAAGCTTTCTTT
clone_size: NA; d_call: TRBD1; j_call: TRBJ2-1; v_call: TRBV2; cdr3_aa: CASSADRGADNEQFF; cdr3_nt: TGTGCCAGCAGTGCTGACAGGGGGGCTGACAATGAGCAGTTCTTC
clone_size: NA; d_call: NA; j_call: TRBJ2-7; v_call: TRBV29-1; cdr3_aa: CSVAVGPLAYEQYF; cdr3_nt: TGCAGCGTTGCTGTGGGGCCACTCGCGTACGAGCAGTACTTC
clone_size: few; d_call: NA; j_call: TRBJ1-2; v_call: TRBV27; cdr3_aa: CASSSPAGPYGYTF; cdr3_nt: TGTGCCAGCAGTTCCCCCGCAGGGCCCTATGGCTACACCTTC
clone_size: NA; d_call: TRBD1; j_call: TRBJ1-1; v_call: TRBV5-1; cdr3_aa: CASIHETGGGTEAFF; cdr3_nt: TGCGCCAGCATTCACGAGACAGGGGGTGGCACTGAAGCTTTCTTT
clone_size: NA; d_call: NA; j_call: TRBJ2-2; v_call: TRBV5-1; cdr3_aa: CASSSHGGQGTGELFF; cdr3_nt: TGCGCCAGCAGCTCACATGGAGGGCAGGGCACCGGGGAGCTGTTTTTT
clone_size: once; d_call: TRBD2; j_call: TRBJ2-7; v_call: TRBV30; cdr3_aa: CAWKPPGGPPGYYPHISSYEQYF; cdr3_nt: TGTGCCTGGAAGCCCCCGGGAGGCCCTCCCGGGTATTACCCACACATTAGCTCCTACGAGCAGTACTTC
clone_size: NA; d_call: NA; j_call: TRBJ2-5; v_call: TRBV6-1; cdr3_aa: CASSVSRTGGPSGHQETQYF; cdr3_nt: TGTGCCAGCAGTGTCTCTAGAACAGGGGGGCCTAGCGGGCACCAAGAGACCCAGTACTTC
clone_size: NA; d_call: NA; j_call: TRBJ2-3; v_call: TRBV25-1; cdr3_aa: CASSELRPSATQYF; cdr3_nt: TGTGCCAGCAGTGAACTGAGGCCCTCCGCTACGCAGTATTTT
clone_size: NA; d_call: TRBD2; j_call: TRBJ2-1; v_call: TRBV7-2; cdr3_aa: CASSPPTSGRAVGKFF; cdr3_nt: TGTGCCAGCAGCCCCCCCACTAGCGGGAGGGCCGTGGGGAAGTTCTTC
clone_size: NA; d_call: NA; j_call: TRBJ2-1; v_call: TRBV2; cdr3_aa: CAGNAPGSTHNEQFF; cdr3_nt: TGTGCCGGAAACGCTCCGGGTAGTACTCACAATGAGCAGTTCTTC
clone_size: NA; d_call: NA; j_call: TRBJ1-5; v_call: TRBV18; cdr3_aa: CASSPRRLRTNSNQPQHF; cdr3_nt: TGTGCCAGCTCACCTCGCCGACTGCGGACAAATAGCAATCAGCCCCAGCATTTT
clone_size: NA; d_call: NA; j_call: TRBJ1-5; v_call: TRBV5-1; cdr3_aa: CASSPVKRSYSNQPQHF; cdr3_nt: TGCGCCAGCAGCCCCGTAAAGAGATCTTATAGCAATCAGCCCCAGCATTTT
clone_size: NA; d_call: TRBD2; j_call: TRBJ2-4; v_call: TRBV4-2; cdr3_aa: CASSPGLAGGGKNIQYF; cdr3_nt: TGTGCCAGCAGCCCAGGACTAGCGGGAGGAGGGAAAAACATTCAGTACTTC
clone_size: NA; d_call: NA; j_call: TRBJ2-2; v_call: TRBV7-9; cdr3_aa: CASTLFRDINTGELFF; cdr3_nt: TGTGCCAGCACCCTTTTCCGTGATATTAACACCGGGGAGCTGTTTTTT
clone_size: once; d_call: NA; j_call: TRBJ1-2; v_call: TRBV27; cdr3_aa: CASSWGGGAYGYTF; cdr3_nt: TGTGCCAGCAGTTGGGGCGGGGGGGCCTATGGCTACACCTTC
clone_size: once; d_call: TRBD2; j_call: TRBJ2-2; v_call: TRBV10-1; cdr3_aa: CASSRLAITGELFF; cdr3_nt: TGCGCCAGCAGCCGACTAGCCATCACCGGGGAGCTGTTTTTT
clone_size: NA; d_call: NA; j_call: TRBJ1-1; v_call: TRBV6-5; cdr3_aa: CASSYSPPRRNTEAFF; cdr3_nt: TGTGCCAGCAGTTACTCCCCCCCCCGGCGGAACACTGAAGCTTTCTTT
clone_size: NA; d_call: TRBD1; j_call: TRBJ2-3; v_call: TRBV7-8; cdr3_aa: CASSLHYIPGQGPWGTQYF; cdr3_nt: TGTGCCAGCAGCTTACACTATATACCGGGACAGGGTCCCTGGGGTACGCAGTATTTT
clone_size: NA; d_call: NA; j_call: TRBJ1-2; v_call: TRBV29-1; cdr3_aa: CSVDVPDPGDNGYTF; cdr3_nt: TGCAGCGTGGATGTCCCGGACCCTGGGGATAATGGCTACACCTTC